A selection of T cell receptor beta chains follows, all from one sample in a study of cytomegalovirus exposure and HLA in healthy donors. The protocol was immunoSEQ multiplex PCR, while the TCRdb copy is restricted to in-frame clones and leaves out a portion. The data contain approximately 60,000 clones, roughly 85% of them singletons. Specimen: PBMCs. These receptor sequences come from a man aged 25-45 years in good health and CMV-seronegative. Both conserved end residues are part of each CDR3. The D gene is left open where the match is weak. A row's size may be missing; if present it is once, few, many or a size class.

j_call | v_call | clone_size | d_call | cdr3_aa | cdr3_nt
TRBJ2-5 | TRBV15 | . | . | CATSSDPGRPQYF | TGTGCCACCAGCAGCGACCCGGGGAGACCCCAGTACTTC
TRBJ2-7 | TRBV21-1 | . | . | CASSRPGQGIAGDYEQYF | TGTGCCAGCAGCAGGCCGGGACAGGGGATTGCGGGAGACTACGAGCAGTACTTC
TRBJ1-2 | TRBV4-2 | . | . | CASSQGDYYIYGYTF | TGTGCCAGCAGCCAAGGGGACTACTATATCTATGGCTACACCTTC
TRBJ2-7 | TRBV6-6 | . | TRBD2 | CASRGLEGSYEQYF | TGTGCCAGCAGAGGACTAGAAGGGTCCTACGAGCAGTACTTC
TRBJ2-1 | TRBV28 | . | TRBD1 | CASSLVGQGFNEQFF | TGTGCCAGCAGTTTGGTGGGACAGGGCTTCAATGAGCAGTTCTTC
TRBJ2-5 | TRBV11-2 | . | TRBD1 | CASSVDRGGETQYF | TGTGCCAGCAGCGTTGACAGGGGAGGAGAGACCCAGTACTTC
TRBJ2-3 | TRBV14 | . | . | CASSQGYANTQYF | TGTGCCAGCAGCCAAGGATATGCGAATACGCAGTATTTT
TRBJ2-7 | TRBV7-2 | . | TRBD1 | CASSFSDRDYEQYF | TGTGCCAGCAGCTTTAGCGACAGGGACTACGAGCAGTACTTC
TRBJ2-7 | TRBV7-2 | . | TRBD1 | CASRSSGTGALEQYF | TGTGCCAGCAGGTCTAGTGGGACAGGGGCCCTCGAGCAGTACTTC
TRBJ1-3 | TRBV6-6 | . | TRBD1 | CASSIEGTGLRNTIYF | TGTGCCAGCAGTATAGAGGGGACAGGGCTGAGAAACACCATATATTTT
TRBJ2-2 | TRBV5-1 | . | . | CASSFGQGGELFF | TGCGCCAGCAGCTTCGGTCAGGGCGGGGAGCTGTTTTTT
TRBJ2-7 | TRBV27 | . | . | CASSMGTGGEQYF | TGTGCCAGCAGTATGGGTACCGGAGGGGAGCAGTACTTC
TRBJ1-2 | TRBV18 | . | TRBD1 | CASSPASRQGANYGYTF | TGTGCCAGCTCACCCGCAAGCCGACAGGGCGCTAACTATGGCTACACCTTC
TRBJ2-3 | TRBV30 | . | TRBD2 | CAWRTSGIADTQYF | TGTGCCTGGAGAACTAGCGGGATTGCAGATACGCAGTATTTT
TRBJ1-6 | TRBV27 | . | . | CASSLTVMSSYNSPLHF | TGTGCCAGCAGTTTAACAGTCATGAGCTCCTATAATTCACCCCTCCACTTT
TRBJ2-1 | TRBV25-1 | few | TRBD1 | CASWGQGVGSYNEQFF | TGTGCCAGCTGGGGACAGGGGGTTGGGTCCTACAATGAGCAGTTCTTC
TRBJ1-6 | TRBV6-5 | . | . | CASRPPGYNSPLHF | TGTGCCAGCAGACCACCGGGGTATAATTCACCCCTCCACTTT
TRBJ2-2 | TRBV4-3 | . | TRBD1 | CASSPKPRTVQGPGTGELFF | TGCGCCAGCAGCCCAAAGCCAAGAACAGTACAGGGGCCAGGGACCGGGGAGCTGTTTTTT
TRBJ2-7 | TRBV28 | . | TRBD1 | CASNLDRVSYEQYF | TGTGCCAGCAACCTAGACAGGGTGTCCTACGAGCAGTACTTC
TRBJ2-2 | TRBV18 | . | . | CASSPPSGAGELFF | TGTGCCAGCTCACCACCGTCAGGTGCCGGGGAGCTGTTTTTT
TRBJ2-3 | TRBV6-5 | . | TRBD1 | CASRGQGYTDTQYF | TGTGCCAGCAGAGGACAGGGGTACACAGATACGCAGTATTTT
TRBJ1-2 | TRBV6-5 | . | TRBD1 | CASSPADRAHGYTF | TGTGCCAGCAGCCCGGCGGACAGGGCCCATGGCTACACCTTC
TRBJ1-1 | TRBV7-9 | once | . | CASGPWTGRRQLRAFF | TGTGCCAGCGGACCCTGGACCGGGAGAAGGCAATTGCGGGCTTTCTTT
TRBJ1-4 | TRBV18 | once | . | CASSPRSKSGLREKLFF | TGTGCCAGCTCACCCCGCAGCAAATCGGGGTTGCGTGAAAAACTGTTTTTT
TRBJ2-1 | TRBV7-2 | . | . | CASSFTSGSYNEQFF | TGTGCCAGCAGCTTCACCAGCGGGTCCTACAATGAGCAGTTCTTC
TRBJ2-1 | TRBV2 | . | . | CASRGAEYNEQFF | TGTGCCAGCCGGGGGGCGGAGTACAATGAGCAGTTCTTC
TRBJ2-1 | TRBV19 | . | TRBD2 | CAASPAILAGTEQFF | TGTGCCGCCTCCCCCGCTATTCTAGCGGGAACTGAGCAGTTCTTC